Given below is one T cell receptor (beta chain) in context. The entry originates in a study of T cell responses to AZD1222 COVID-19 vaccine. Produced via immunoSEQ multiplex PCR; TCRdb's table is partial and in-frame only. The table records 150,000 to 200,000 clones, over 70% of them present only once. The germline V gene encodes CDR1 SGHRS and CDR2 YFSETQ. Trimming at V came to 4 bases and at J to 2 bases, leaving 6 bases not matched to a gene. The CDR3 length is 15 residues. The sample was peripheral blood, taken on day 0 of MenACWY control vaccination. The TCR was taken from an adult in good health. The chain recombines TRBV5-1 with TRBJ2-3; TRBD2 agrees at 8 bases. The CDR3 DNA reads as TGCGCCAGCAGCCCCTCGGGACTAGTCACAGATACGCAGTATTTT. It yields the protein CASSPSGLVTDTQYF.